The subject of this entry is one T cell receptor (beta chain). The target antigen is unknown. The data were obtained in a study of lymphopenia after photon versus proton radiotherapy. Sequencing was performed with immunoSEQ multiplex PCR; in TCRdb, only in-frame clones are kept and a portion is missing. Among approximately 58,000 clones, 83% were seen once, and the ten largest hold approximately 31%. CDR1 is SNHLY and CDR2 is FYNNEI in the germline V gene. The CDR3 sequence is 16 residues long. With V trimmed by 7 bases and J by 2 bases, 11 bases remained unmatched. Study observations and caveats: Proton therapy kept repertoires fairly stable, unlike photons, which gained effector/memory cells.

The chain uses TRBV2 and TRBJ2-5, with TRBD2 identical over 9 bases. The receptor's source is a man aged 45-60 years with gastric cancer. The sample in question was peripheral blood, obtained from a patient treated with photon-based radiotherapy. This CDR3 reads CASKTIAGVYQETQYF. The CDR3 bases are TGTGCCAGCAAGACTATAGCGGGAGTTTATCAAGAGACCCAGTACTTC.